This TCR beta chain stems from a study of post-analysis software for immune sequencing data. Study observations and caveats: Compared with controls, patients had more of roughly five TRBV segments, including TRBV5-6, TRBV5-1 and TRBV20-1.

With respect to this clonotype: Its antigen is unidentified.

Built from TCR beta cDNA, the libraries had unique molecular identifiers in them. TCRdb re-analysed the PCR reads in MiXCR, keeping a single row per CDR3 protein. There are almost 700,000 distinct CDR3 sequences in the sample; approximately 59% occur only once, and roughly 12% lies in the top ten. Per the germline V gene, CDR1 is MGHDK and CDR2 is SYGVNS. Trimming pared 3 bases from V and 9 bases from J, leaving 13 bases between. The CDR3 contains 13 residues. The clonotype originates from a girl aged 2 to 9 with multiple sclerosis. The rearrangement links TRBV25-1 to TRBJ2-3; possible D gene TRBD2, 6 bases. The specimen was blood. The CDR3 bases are TGTGCCAGCAGTGAGCCCCCGGGAGACACGCAGTATTTT. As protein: CASSEPPGDTQYF.